These T cell receptor beta chains were read from a single sample in a study of T-cell memory formation after mild COVID-19. Each CDR3 protein gets one entry after TCRdb re-called the 5' RACE reads with MiXCR. The table lists hundreds of thousands of distinct CDR3 sequences, approximately 18% of them singletons. The sequencing sample was made of PBMCs or a T cell subset sorted from them (not recorded which). The receptor set was obtained from an adult woman who had mild COVID-19 (a few samples of this study predate the infection). Cell type and time point are not known. The CDR3 runs from the conserved cysteine through the conserved F or W. The D gene is left open where the match is weak. Some rows mark clone size as missing; the rest say once, few, many or name a class of expanded clone.

TRBV7-9	few	TRBJ1-2	TRBD1	TGTGCCAGCAGCTTCGACAGGGTCGGTGGCTACACCTTC	CASSFDRVGGYTF
TRBV18	few	TRBJ2-7	TRBD1	TGTGCCAGCTCACCAAATGGGGGACAGGGTATCTACGAGCAGTACTTC	CASSPNGGQGIYEQYF
TRBV20-1	NA	TRBJ2-1	NA	TGCAGTGCTAAAAACCCGTACAATGAGCAGTTCTTC	CSAKNPYNEQFF
TRBV6-5	NA	TRBJ1-1	NA	TGTGCCAGCAGTCCTTCATTACTCGTGGGGGGGAGCCTGATTACTGAAGCTTTCTTT	CASSPSLLVGGSLITEAFF
TRBV4-2	NA	TRBJ1-2	NA	TGTGCCAGCAGCCAAGGCGGGGCTTTTGGCTACACCTTC	CASSQGGAFGYTF
TRBV19	few	TRBJ1-5	NA	TGTGCCAGTACTCAGGGAGACGGCAATCAGCCCCAGCATTTT	CASTQGDGNQPQHF
TRBV19	NA	TRBJ2-7	NA	TGTGCCAGTAGTATGGAAACAGGGACCCCTTCCTACGAGCAGTACTTC	CASSMETGTPSYEQYF
TRBV5-4	NA	TRBJ1-5	NA	TGTGCCAGCAGCTTTGCGGGGCACCAGCCCCAGCATTTT	CASSFAGHQPQHF
TRBV7-2	NA	TRBJ2-7	NA	TGTGCCAGCAGCTCACAGGCAGACTACGAGCAGTACTTC	CASSSQADYEQYF
TRBV30	few	TRBJ2-1	NA	TGTGCCTGGACCCCCCGGGGCGGAAGGGCCTACAATGAGCAGTTCTTC	CAWTPRGGRAYNEQFF
TRBV29-1	NA	TRBJ1-4	TRBD1	TGCAGCGTGAGAGGGGACAGGGTAGGGAAACTGTTTTTT	CSVRGDRVGKLFF
TRBV5-4	many	TRBJ2-7	TRBD2	TGTGCCAGCAGCACCGGGACTAGCGGAGGGCTTACCTACGAGCAGTACTTC	CASSTGTSGGLTYEQYF
TRBV7-8	few	TRBJ2-2	TRBD2	TGTGCCGGACTAGCGGGGGTCACCGGGGAGCTGTTTTTT	CAGLAGVTGELFF
TRBV12-3/TRBV12-4	NA	TRBJ2-3	NA	TGTGCCAGCACTCCCAGTAGGACAGATACGCAGTATTTT	CASTPSRTDTQYF
TRBV7-2	NA	TRBJ2-7	NA	TGTGCCAGCAGCGAAATAAGGGACAACTACGAGCAGTACTTC	CASSEIRDNYEQYF
TRBV24-1	NA	TRBJ2-5	TRBD1	TGTGCCACCAGTTGGACAGGGGGAGAGACCCAGTACTTC	CATSWTGGETQYF
TRBV5-1	many	TRBJ2-1	NA	TGCGCCAGCAGCTCCCGGGACTTCAATGAGCAGTTCTTC	CASSSRDFNEQFF
TRBV2	NA	TRBJ2-7	NA	TGTGCCAGCCGGGATGAATGGGTCTCCTACGAGCAGTACTTC	CASRDEWVSYEQYF
TRBV5-4	NA	TRBJ1-2	TRBD1	TGTGCCAGCAGCTTGGTGGCAGGGGGAGCGCGAGGAGGCTACACCTTC	CASSLVAGGARGGYTF
TRBV9	few	TRBJ2-1	NA	TGTGCCAGCAGCGTAGGGGCAGGGATGGACAATGAGCAGTTCTTC	CASSVGAGMDNEQFF
TRBV6-2/TRBV6-3	once	TRBJ2-5	TRBD2	TGTGCCAGCAGTTACACGGGGACTAGCGGGACCCAGTACTTC	CASSYTGTSGTQYF
TRBV11-3	few	TRBJ2-3	TRBD1	TGTGCCAGCAGCTGGGGGGACAGGATTTCTAGCACAGATACGCAGTATTTT	CASSWGDRISSTDTQYF
TRBV11-3	few	TRBJ2-1	TRBD2	TGTGCCAGCAGCCCCCCCCGGGCTAGCGGGAGGGACAATGAGCAGTTCTTC	CASSPPRASGRDNEQFF
TRBV4-1	NA	TRBJ2-1	TRBD2	TGCGCCAGCAGCCCCCGCCTAGGCGGGAGTGACAATGAGCAGTTCTTC	CASSPRLGGSDNEQFF